Listed below are T cell receptor beta chains from one sample, sequenced in a study of T cells in Graves' hyperthyroidism and ophthalmopathy. Using its own MiXCR run on the multiplex PCR reads, TCRdb lists one record per CDR3 protein. The sample has fewer than 650,000 distinct CDR3 sequences, less than 15% seen once. Sequences were obtained from blood. These receptors were taken from a woman in her 40s with Graves' hyperthyroidism. Each CDR3 is given with its conserved first and last residue. Fields, in order: D gene, V gene, clone size, J gene, CDR3 protein, CDR3 DNA. D genes are given only for firm matches. Clone size is given for some rows only: seen once, a few or many times, or a class if the clone is expanded.

TRBD2	TRBV19	few	TRBJ2-1	CASSSGTSGIRNEQFF	TGTGCCAGTAGTTCCGGGACTAGCGGGATTAGGAATGAGCAGTTCTTC
TRBD1	TRBV11-2	many	TRBJ2-7	CASGTVLYEQYF	TGTGCCTCCGGGACAGTATTGTACGAGCAGTACTTC
TRBD1	TRBV7-9	NA	TRBJ1-2	CASSLTGVEGYTF	TGTGCCAGCAGCTTAACAGGGGTGGAAGGCTACACCTTC
NA	TRBV25-1	NA	TRBJ1-1	CASSVKENTEAFF	TGTGCCAGCAGTGTGAAGGAAAACACTGAAGCTTTCTTT
NA	TRBV12-3/TRBV12-4	NA	TRBJ1-4	CASNSGEGEEKLFF	TGTGCCAGCAACTCAGGGGAAGGGGAAGAAAAACTGTTTTTT
NA	TRBV28	NA	TRBJ1-5	CASSLFLSYQPQHF	TGTGCCAGCAGTTTGTTTTTGAGTTATCAGCCCCAGCATTTT
NA	TRBV19	NA	TRBJ2-4	CASSARDGLAKNIQYF	TGTGCCAGTAGTGCCCGCGACGGGCTAGCCAAAAACATTCAGTACTTC
NA	TRBV4-2	NA	TRBJ2-7	CASSQVGHYEQYF	TGTGCCAGCAGCCAAGTAGGCCATTACGAGCAGTACTTC
NA	TRBV13	many	TRBJ2-7	CASSPPAGPHSYEQYF	TGTGCCAGCAGCCCCCCCGCGGGACCTCATTCCTACGAGCAGTACTTC
NA	TRBV30	many	TRBJ1-3	CAWSVRGPTAGTIYF	TGTGCCTGGAGTGTACGGGGGCCAACCGCCGGCACCATATATTTT
NA	TRBV15	few	TRBJ2-1	CATSQGKSSYNEQFF	TGTGCCACCAGCCAAGGGAAAAGCTCCTACAATGAGCAGTTCTTC
NA	TRBV20-1	many	TRBJ2-3	CSARGRTSTDTQYF	TGCAGTGCTAGAGGAAGGACTAGCACAGATACGCAGTATTTT
NA	TRBV4-1	NA	TRBJ2-7	CASSQDTSGDKTEQYF	TGCGCCAGCAGCCAAGATACCAGCGGAGATAAAACGGAGCAGTACTTC
NA	TRBV27	many	TRBJ2-7	CASSFSFGRGTSSYEQYF	TGTGCCAGCAGTTTTAGTTTCGGTAGGGGGACCTCCTCCTACGAGCAGTACTTC
TRBD2	TRBV4-1	NA	TRBJ2-5	CASSQDRLAGRETQYF	TGCGCCAGCAGCCAAGATCGGCTAGCGGGTAGGGAGACCCAGTACTTC
TRBD1	TRBV12-3/TRBV12-4	NA	TRBJ1-1	CASSPDGAGQGNTEAFF	TGTGCCAGCAGCCCAGATGGGGCCGGACAGGGGAACACTGAAGCTTTCTTT
NA	TRBV28	many	TRBJ1-2	CASSLQNYGYTF	TGTGCCAGCAGTTTGCAGAACTATGGCTACACCTTC
NA	TRBV3-1	many	TRBJ1-2	CASSQNPGTREGYTF	TGTGCCAGCAGCCAAAATCCAGGGACAAGGGAGGGCTACACCTTC
NA	TRBV28	many	TRBJ1-5	CASSTGGGLDQPQHF	TGTGCCAGCAGCACTGGGGGGGGTTTGGATCAGCCCCAGCATTTT
TRBD2	TRBV30	many	TRBJ2-1	CAWRLAGPYNEQFF	TGTGCCTGGAGACTAGCGGGACCCTACAATGAGCAGTTCTTC
NA	TRBV12-3/TRBV12-4	many	TRBJ1-1	CASTREMGGPLVTEAFF	TGTGCCAGCACTCGTGAGATGGGGGGCCCTTTGGTCACTGAAGCTTTCTTT
NA	TRBV28	many	TRBJ1-2	CASSLWTAGDIGYTF	TGTGCCAGCAGTTTGTGGACCGCCGGGGACATTGGCTACACCTTC
NA	TRBV19	many	TRBJ1-2	CASSIATGPYGYTF	TGTGCCAGTAGTATAGCCACGGGACCTTATGGCTACACCTTC
NA	TRBV2	NA	TRBJ2-7	CASSEVGLPYEQYF	TGTGCCAGCAGTGAAGTCGGACTGCCCTACGAGCAGTACTTC
TRBD1	TRBV27	many	TRBJ1-5	CASSWTGFNQPQHF	TGTGCCAGCAGTTGGACAGGGTTCAATCAGCCCCAGCATTTT
NA	TRBV5-4	many	TRBJ2-1	CASSSKVASYNEQFF	TGTGCCAGCAGCTCGAAAGTGGCCTCCTACAATGAGCAGTTCTTC
TRBD1	TRBV5-1	many	TRBJ2-7	CASSLGRQGDEQYF	TGCGCCAGCAGCCTTGGGAGACAGGGTGACGAGCAGTACTTC
TRBD2	TRBV5-1	many	TRBJ2-7	CASSPSTSVSYEQYF	TGCGCCAGCAGCCCGTCGACTAGCGTCTCCTACGAGCAGTACTTC
TRBD2	TRBV4-1	few	TRBJ2-7	CASSRGSGRWEQYF	TGCGCCAGCAGTCGTGGTAGCGGGAGATGGGAGCAGTACTTC
NA	TRBV20-1	many	TRBJ2-7	CSAQIGTDRNEQYF	TGCAGTGCTCAGATAGGGACTGACAGGAACGAGCAGTACTTC
TRBD1	TRBV6-1	many	TRBJ2-7	CASGYGTAPYEQYF	TGTGCCAGCGGGTATGGGACAGCACCCTACGAGCAGTACTTC
TRBD1	TRBV5-1	NA	TRBJ2-2	CASSLRQGAGGELFF	TGCGCCAGCAGCCTTAGACAGGGGGCTGGCGGGGAGCTGTTTTTT
TRBD1	TRBV12-3/TRBV12-4	many	TRBJ1-2	CASSPYAYEGANYGYTF	TGTGCCAGCAGCCCATACGCCTACGAGGGGGCAAACTATGGCTACACCTTC
NA	TRBV20-1	many	TRBJ2-1	CSARSADRLDEQFF	TGCAGTGCTCGCTCCGCCGACAGGTTGGATGAGCAGTTCTTC
NA	TRBV5-1	NA	TRBJ2-7	CASSSRQEVPYEQYF	TGCGCCAGCAGCTCCCGACAGGAAGTGCCCTACGAGCAGTACTTC
NA	TRBV7-9	many	TRBJ2-1	CASSFPSDNEQFF	TGTGCCAGCAGCTTTCCCTCCGACAATGAGCAGTTCTTC
NA	TRBV12-3/TRBV12-4	many	TRBJ2-3	CASSAGRSTDTQYF	TGTGCCAGCAGTGCGGGGCGAAGCACAGATACGCAGTATTTT
TRBD1	TRBV6-5	many	TRBJ1-1	CASSYWTGTEAFF	TGTGCCAGCAGTTACTGGACAGGGACCGAAGCTTTCTTT
NA	TRBV28	few	TRBJ1-6	CASSFPSFTGSSYNSPLHF	TGTGCCAGCAGTTTCCCTTCCTTCACAGGGAGCTCCTATAATTCACCCCTCCACTTT
TRBD1	TRBV20-1	few	TRBJ2-7	CSARDPRTGGRYEQYF	TGCAGTGCTAGAGATCCTCGAACAGGGGGCCGGTACGAGCAGTACTTC
NA	TRBV6-2/TRBV6-3	few	TRBJ2-5	CASSSTYPSSETQYF	TGTGCCAGCAGTTCTACTTATCCTAGCTCCGAGACCCAGTACTTC
TRBD1	TRBV6-1	many	TRBJ2-5	CASRKQRGGTARPETQYF	TGTGCCAGCAGAAAACAAAGAGGTGGGACAGCGAGGCCAGAGACCCAGTACTTC
NA	TRBV7-9	many	TRBJ2-6	CASSEGGGSGANVLTF	TGTGCCAGCAGCGAAGGAGGGGGATCTGGGGCCAACGTCCTGACTTTC
TRBD1	TRBV28	many	TRBJ2-1	CASRSWDRGNEQFF	TGTGCCAGCAGGTCATGGGACAGGGGAAATGAGCAGTTCTTC
NA	TRBV5-5	NA	TRBJ2-1	CASSWGPDNEQFF	TGTGCCAGCAGCTGGGGCCCGGACAATGAGCAGTTCTTC
NA	TRBV15	few	TRBJ1-4	CATSRDRMGLINEKLFF	TGTGCCACCAGCAGAGATCGCATGGGCCTTATTAATGAAAAACTGTTTTTT
TRBD1	TRBV7-3	NA	TRBJ2-7	CASSLTGTGICEQYF	TGTGCCAGCAGCTTAACTGGGACAGGGATCTGCGAGCAGTACTTC
TRBD1	TRBV6-1	many	TRBJ1-4	CASSEQPGQGGKLFF	TGTGCCAGCAGTGAACAACCGGGACAGGGAGGAAAACTGTTTTTT
NA	TRBV9	few	TRBJ1-4	CASSVWDTGNEKLFF	TGTGCCAGCAGCGTCTGGGACACCGGGAATGAAAAACTGTTTTTT
NA	TRBV29-1	many	TRBJ2-3	CSARTGTSTDTQYF	TGCAGCGCACGAACGGGTACTAGCACAGATACGCAGTATTTT
NA	TRBV7-9	few	TRBJ2-4	CASSGGSGENIQYF	TGTGCCAGCAGCGGAGGGTCCGGGGAAAACATTCAGTACTTC
NA	TRBV6-8	NA	TRBJ2-7	CASSYSRLASYEQYF	TGTGCCAGCAGTTACTCGAGGCTAGCTTCCTACGAGCAGTACTTC
TRBD1	TRBV29-1	many	TRBJ2-3	CSTYRDRRTDTQYF	TGCAGCACCTACCGGGACAGGCGCACAGATACGCAGTATTTT
NA	TRBV5-8	many	TRBJ1-5	CASIQAWGSAAYQPQHF	TGTGCCAGCATCCAAGCTTGGGGGAGCGCGGCGTACCAGCCCCAGCATTTT
TRBD2	TRBV20-1	NA	TRBJ2-3	CSARRFLGTSPDTQYF	TGCAGTGCTAGACGCTTCCTCGGGACTAGCCCAGATACGCAGTATTTT
TRBD1	TRBV19	NA	TRBJ2-5	CASSKTGDGETQYF	TGTGCCAGTAGTAAAACAGGGGACGGTGAGACCCAGTACTTC
NA	TRBV29-1	NA	TRBJ2-7	CSVRHRDEQYF	TGCAGCGTACGTCACAGGGACGAGCAGTACTTC